The 4 T cell receptor beta chains given below trace back to one sample, sequenced in a study of shared clonotypes between healthy human individuals. Naive CD8 populations comprised CD45RO-negative cells positively selected for CCR7, excluding terminally differentiated effector memory CD45RA+ cells. This table comes from immunoSEQ multiplex PCR, and its TCRdb copy is limited to in-frame clones, with some not included. The table lists roughly 2 million clones, approximately 94% of them singletons, with roughly 1% in the top ten. Sequences were obtained from naive CD8+ T cells sorted from blood. These receptors all stem from a young man in good health.

J is TRBJ2-2 and V is TRBV19; 8 nucleotides match TRBD2. The CDR3 extends over 18 amino acids. Per germline, CDR1 LNHDA and CDR2 SQIVND (reference sequence). The junction had 16 bases not matched to a gene; V was cut back by 7 bases and J by 3 bases. CDR3 loop: CASIPHGGSGVYTGELFF. In DNA, the CDR3 is TGTGCCAGTATTCCCCATGGTGGTAGCGGGGTATACACCGGGGAGCTGTTTTTT.

The CDR3 loop is CASSPLSGSPSDTQYF. CDR3 DNA: TGTGCCAGCAGCCCCCTTAGCGGGAGTCCCTCAGATACGCAGTATTTT. V usage is TRBV11-2 and J usage is TRBJ2-3, with TRBD2 identical over 9 bases. CDR1 and CDR2 (germline): SGHAT, FQNNGV. The J segment lost 4 bases and the V segment lost 5 bases, leaving 10 bases of the junction unmatched. The CDR3 contains 16 residues.

This chain joins TRBV2 and TRBJ2-7, with TRBD2 matching over 9 bases. This CDR3 contains 17 residues. The trim removed 1 base at V and 3 bases at J, leaving 10 bases unmatched. CDR1 is SNHLY and CDR2 is FYNNEI in the germline V gene. The CDR3 loop reads CASSEVLRGGSDYEQYF. Written as DNA, the CDR3 is TGTGCCAGCAGTGAAGTCCTGCGGGGGGGCTCAGACTACGAGCAGTACTTC.

This clone showed up just a few times. J is TRBJ1-1 and V is TRBV7-8, with 7 nucleotides matching TRBD1. Trimming cost V 5 bases and J 5 bases; bases outside gene matches: 8. This CDR3 comprises 14 residues. Germline values: CDR1 SGHVS, CDR2 FQNEAQ. The CDR3: CASSLGQSSTEAFF. The CDR3 DNA reads as TGTGCCAGCAGCCTGGGACAGAGTAGTACTGAAGCTTTCTTT.